The sequence of this T cell receptor beta chain was determined in a study of control samples from healthy donors and cancer patients. The count of this clone is one. Sequenced by immunoSEQ multiplex PCR; TCRdb stores in-frame clones only, minus some. The data show over 150,000 clones, around 93% seen once. The length of the CDR3 is 17 residues. Germline V CDR1 and CDR2: MNHNY, SVGAGI (reference sequence). V lost 5 bases and J lost 4; bases outside the gene matches: 11. Sequenced sample: blood. This sequence joins TRBV6-6 and TRBJ2-3, with TRBD2 identical over 11 bases. This TCR derives from a young man in good health. The CDR3 DNA follows: TGTGCCAGCAGTCCTAGCGGGGGGCGTGTTAGCGCAGATACGCAGTATTTT. Amino acids: CASSPSGGRVSADTQYF.